Listed below are T cell receptor beta chains from one sample, sequenced in a study of beta chain features in type 1 diabetes. The table came from immunoSEQ multiplex PCR; TCRdb's copy has only in-frame clones and leaves some out. The sample has around 50,000 clones; roughly 48% are singletons. Sequencing was done on a sample of stem cell memory CD4+ T cells from blood. Every receptor here comes from a man aged 25 to 45 with type 1 diabetes. Both conserved end residues are part of each CDR3. D genes are given only for firm matches. Clone size is shown for a subset of rows, as once, few, many or a class of expanded clone.

V,J,size,D,CDR3,DNA
TRBV6-5,TRBJ2-5,once,TRBD1,CASRDRVGEQYF,TGTGCCAGCAGAGACAGGGTGGGGGAGCAGTACTTC
TRBV11-3,TRBJ2-3,NA,TRBD1,CASSLGDRGRDTDTQYF,TGTGCCAGCAGCTTGGGGGACAGGGGAAGGGACACAGATACGCAGTATTTT
TRBV5-4,TRBJ2-7,NA,TRBD1,CASSLSVGTANYEQYF,TGTGCCAGCAGCTTGTCGGTAGGGACAGCAAATTACGAGCAGTACTTC
TRBV5-6,TRBJ2-3,NA,TRBD2,CASSLTSGSTQYF,TGTGCCAGCAGCTTGACTAGCGGGAGTACGCAGTATTTT
TRBV18,TRBJ2-7,NA,TRBD2,CASSPPIWLAGRYF,TGTGCCAGCTCACCACCGATCTGGCTAGCGGGACGGTACTTC
TRBV2,TRBJ2-1,few,TRBD2,CASSERLAGVKQFF,TGTGCCAGCAGTGAAAGGCTAGCGGGAGTTAAGCAGTTCTTC
TRBV7-2,TRBJ2-7,few,NA,CASSLRGGTGVEQYF,TGTGCCAGCAGCTTGCGGGGCGGTACGGGGGTCGAGCAGTACTTC
TRBV6-1,TRBJ2-5,NA,TRBD1,CASSDRDQETQYF,TGTGCCAGCAGCGACAGGGACCAAGAGACCCAGTACTTC
TRBV11-2,TRBJ2-7,NA,TRBD2,CASSRRLAGSLPYEQYF,TGTGCCAGCAGCCGAAGATTAGCGGGTAGCCTACCTTACGAGCAGTACTTC
TRBV7-9,TRBJ1-4,NA,NA,CASSLGSSPGEKLFF,TGTGCCAGCAGCTTAGGAAGCTCTCCAGGGGAAAAACTGTTTTTT
TRBV7-8,TRBJ2-7,few,TRBD1,CASSFPGQAYEQYF,TGTGCCAGCAGCTTCCCGGGACAGGCCTACGAGCAGTACTTC
TRBV4-3,TRBJ2-3,few,TRBD2,CASSRGLAGGPLYF,TGCGCCAGCAGCCGAGGACTAGCGGGAGGGCCTCTGTATTTT
TRBV5-4,TRBJ2-3,NA,TRBD1,CASSQDRVTDTQYF,TGTGCCAGCAGCCAGGACAGGGTAACAGATACGCAGTATTTT
TRBV27,TRBJ1-5,NA,TRBD1,CASSPFRDSHNQPQHF,TGTGCCAGCAGTCCATTTCGGGACAGTCACAATCAGCCCCAACATTTT
TRBV15,TRBJ2-2,NA,NA,CATSRDLRDTGELFF,TGTGCCACCAGCAGAGATCTCCGGGACACCGGGGAGCTGTTTTTT
TRBV25-1,TRBJ1-5,NA,NA,CASSGGHGNQPQHF,TGTGCCAGCAGTGGGGGGCATGGCAATCAGCCCCAGCATTTT
TRBV7-8,TRBJ2-7,NA,NA,CASSLVSSPGYEQYF,TGTGCCAGCAGCTTAGTCAGCTCCCCGGGCTACGAGCAGTACTTC
TRBV19,TRBJ2-1,NA,TRBD2,CASSVSGRAMIRFF,TGTGCCAGTAGTGTAAGCGGGAGGGCAATGATTCGGTTCTTC